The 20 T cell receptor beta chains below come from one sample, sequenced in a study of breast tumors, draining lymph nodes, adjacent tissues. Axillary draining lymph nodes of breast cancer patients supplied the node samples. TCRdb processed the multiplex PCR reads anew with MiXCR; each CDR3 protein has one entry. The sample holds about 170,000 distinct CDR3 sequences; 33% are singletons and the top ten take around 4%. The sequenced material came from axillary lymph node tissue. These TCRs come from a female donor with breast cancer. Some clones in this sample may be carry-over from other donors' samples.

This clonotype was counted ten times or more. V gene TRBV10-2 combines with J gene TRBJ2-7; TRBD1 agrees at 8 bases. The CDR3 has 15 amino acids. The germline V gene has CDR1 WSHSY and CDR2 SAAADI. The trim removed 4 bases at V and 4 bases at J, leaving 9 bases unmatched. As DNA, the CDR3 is TGCGCCAGCAGTGGGGCAGGGGGCAAGATTTACGAGCAGTACTTC. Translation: CASSGAGGKIYEQYF.

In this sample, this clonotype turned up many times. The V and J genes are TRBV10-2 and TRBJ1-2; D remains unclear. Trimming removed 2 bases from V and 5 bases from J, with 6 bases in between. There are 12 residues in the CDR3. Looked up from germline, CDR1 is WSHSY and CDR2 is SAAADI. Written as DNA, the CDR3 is TGCGCCAGCAGTGAGATTGGGTATGGCTACACCTTC. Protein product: CASSEIGYGYTF.

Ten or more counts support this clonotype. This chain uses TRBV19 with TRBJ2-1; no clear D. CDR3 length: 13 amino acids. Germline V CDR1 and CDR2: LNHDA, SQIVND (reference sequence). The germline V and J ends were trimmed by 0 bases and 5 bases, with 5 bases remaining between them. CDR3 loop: CASSIEPDNEQFF. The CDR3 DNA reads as TGTGCCAGTAGTATAGAGCCGGACAATGAGCAGTTCTTC.

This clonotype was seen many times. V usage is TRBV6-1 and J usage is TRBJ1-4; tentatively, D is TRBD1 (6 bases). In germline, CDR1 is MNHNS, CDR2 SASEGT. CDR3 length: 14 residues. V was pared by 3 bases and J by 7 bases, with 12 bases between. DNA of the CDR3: TGTGCCAGCAGTGACTGGGGGCGCGGTGAAAAACTGTTTTTT. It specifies CASSDWGRGEKLFF.

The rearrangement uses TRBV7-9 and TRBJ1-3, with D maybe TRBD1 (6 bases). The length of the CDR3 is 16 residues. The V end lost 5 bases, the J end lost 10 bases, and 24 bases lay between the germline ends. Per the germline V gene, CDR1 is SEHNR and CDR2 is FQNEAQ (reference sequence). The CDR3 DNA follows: TGTGCCAGCAGCCCGTCAGGACCGGGACACCTGAGTACCATATATTTT. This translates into CASSPSGPGHLSTIYF.

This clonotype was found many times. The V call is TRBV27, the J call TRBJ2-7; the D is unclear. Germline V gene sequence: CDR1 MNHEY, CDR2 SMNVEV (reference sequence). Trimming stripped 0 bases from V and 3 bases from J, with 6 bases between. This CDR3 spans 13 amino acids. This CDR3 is CASSLSGVYEQYF. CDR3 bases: TGTGCCAGCAGTTTATCTGGGGTCTACGAGCAGTACTTC.

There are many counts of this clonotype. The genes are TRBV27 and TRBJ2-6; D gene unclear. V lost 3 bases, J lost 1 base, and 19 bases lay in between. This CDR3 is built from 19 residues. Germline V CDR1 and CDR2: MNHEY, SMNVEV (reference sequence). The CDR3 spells CASSFIGPLGRSGANVLTF. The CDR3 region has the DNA TGTGCCAGCAGTTTCATAGGGCCGCTGGGCAGGTCTGGGGCCAACGTCCTGACTTTC.

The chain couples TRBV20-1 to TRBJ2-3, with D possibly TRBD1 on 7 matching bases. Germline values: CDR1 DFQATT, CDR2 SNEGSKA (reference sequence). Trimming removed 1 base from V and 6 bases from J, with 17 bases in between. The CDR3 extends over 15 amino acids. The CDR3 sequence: CSARAGGTAPDTQYF. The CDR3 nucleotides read TGCAGTGCTAGAGCAGGAGGGACAGCCCCCGATACGCAGTATTTT.

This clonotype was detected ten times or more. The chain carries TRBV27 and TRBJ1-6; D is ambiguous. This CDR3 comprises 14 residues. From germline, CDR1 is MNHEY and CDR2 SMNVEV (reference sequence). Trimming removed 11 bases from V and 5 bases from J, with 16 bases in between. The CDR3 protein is CASTATSHNSPLHF. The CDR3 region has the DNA TGTGCCTCCACAGCCACCTCTCATAATTCACCCCTCCACTTT.

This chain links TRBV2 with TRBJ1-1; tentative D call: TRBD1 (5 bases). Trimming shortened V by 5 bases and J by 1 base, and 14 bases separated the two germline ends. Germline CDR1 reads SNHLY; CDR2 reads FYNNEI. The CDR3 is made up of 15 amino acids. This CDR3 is CASSLRSTGNTEAFF. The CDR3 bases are TGTGCCAGCAGTTTAAGAAGTACAGGGAACACTGAAGCTTTCTTT.

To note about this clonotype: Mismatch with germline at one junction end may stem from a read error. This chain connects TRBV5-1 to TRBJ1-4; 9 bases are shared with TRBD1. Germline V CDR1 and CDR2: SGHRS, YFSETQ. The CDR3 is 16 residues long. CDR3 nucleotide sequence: TGCGCCAGCAGCCAATCCCGGGACAGGGTTAATGAAAAACCGTTTTTT. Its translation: CASSQSRDRVNEKPFF.

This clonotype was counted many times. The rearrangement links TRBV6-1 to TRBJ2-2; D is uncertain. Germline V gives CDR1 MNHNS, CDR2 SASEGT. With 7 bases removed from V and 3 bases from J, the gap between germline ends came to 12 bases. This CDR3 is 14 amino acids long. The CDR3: CASNGFGDTGELFF. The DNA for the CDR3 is TGTGCCAGCAATGGTTTTGGCGACACCGGGGAGCTGTTTTTT.

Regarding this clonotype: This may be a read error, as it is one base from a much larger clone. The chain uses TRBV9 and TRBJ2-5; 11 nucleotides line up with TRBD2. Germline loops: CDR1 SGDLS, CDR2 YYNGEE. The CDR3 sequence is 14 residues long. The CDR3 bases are TGTGCCAGCAGCAATAGCGGGGGGGCAGAGGCCCAGTCCTTC. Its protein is CASSNSGGAEAQSF.

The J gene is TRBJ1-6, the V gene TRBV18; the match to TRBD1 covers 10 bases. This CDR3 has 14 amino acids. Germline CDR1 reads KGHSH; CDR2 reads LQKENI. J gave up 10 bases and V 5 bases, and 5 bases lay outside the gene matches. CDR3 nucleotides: TGTGCCAGCTCAGCCGGGACAGGGGAGTCACCCCTCCACTTT. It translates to CASSAGTGESPLHF.

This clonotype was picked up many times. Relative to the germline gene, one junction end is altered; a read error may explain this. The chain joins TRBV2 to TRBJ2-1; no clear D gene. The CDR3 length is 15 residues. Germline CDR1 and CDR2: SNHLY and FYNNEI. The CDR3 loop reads CASSEGSSSYNEQFF. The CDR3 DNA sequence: TGTGCCAGCAGCGAAGGCTCTAGCTCCTACAATGAGCAGTTCTTC.

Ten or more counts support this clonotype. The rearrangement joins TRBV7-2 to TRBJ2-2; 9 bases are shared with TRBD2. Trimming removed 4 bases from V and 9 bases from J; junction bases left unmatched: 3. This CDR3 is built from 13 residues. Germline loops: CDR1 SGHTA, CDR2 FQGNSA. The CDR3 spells CASSSGLARELFF. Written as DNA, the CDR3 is TGTGCCAGCAGCTCGGGACTAGCAAGGGAGCTGTTTTTT. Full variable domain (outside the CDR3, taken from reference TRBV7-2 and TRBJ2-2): GAGVSQSPSNKVTEKGKDVELRCDPISGHTALYWYRQSLGQGLEFLIYFQGNSAPDKSGLPSDRFSAERTGGSVSTLTIQRTQQEDSAVYLCASSSGLARELFFGEGSRLTVL.

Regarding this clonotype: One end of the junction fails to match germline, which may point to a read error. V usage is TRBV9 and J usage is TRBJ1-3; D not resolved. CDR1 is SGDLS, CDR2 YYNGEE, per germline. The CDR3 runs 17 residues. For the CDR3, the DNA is TGTGCCAGCAGCGTAGGTGACTATGCGTTCTCTGGAACCACCATATATTTT. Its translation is CASSVGDYAFSGTTIYF.

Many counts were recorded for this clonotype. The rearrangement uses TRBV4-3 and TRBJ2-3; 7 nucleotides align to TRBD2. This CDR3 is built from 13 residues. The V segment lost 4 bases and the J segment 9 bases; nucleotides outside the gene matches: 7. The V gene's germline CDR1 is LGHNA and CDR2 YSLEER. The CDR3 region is CASSPAGLGTQYF. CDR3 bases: TGCGCCAGCAGCCCAGCGGGATTAGGGACGCAGTATTTT.

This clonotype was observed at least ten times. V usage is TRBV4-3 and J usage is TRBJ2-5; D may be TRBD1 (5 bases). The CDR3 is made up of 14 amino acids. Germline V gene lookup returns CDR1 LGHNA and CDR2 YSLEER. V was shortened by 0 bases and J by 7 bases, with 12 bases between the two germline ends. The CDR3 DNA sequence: TGCGCCAGCAGCCAAGAACCAGGGAAAGGGACCCAGTACTTC. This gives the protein CASSQEPGKGTQYF.

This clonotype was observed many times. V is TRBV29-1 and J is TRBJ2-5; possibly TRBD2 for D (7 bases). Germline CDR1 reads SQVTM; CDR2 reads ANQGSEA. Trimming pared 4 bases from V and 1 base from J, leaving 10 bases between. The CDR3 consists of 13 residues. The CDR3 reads CSVVRGAQETQYF. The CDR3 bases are TGCAGCGTTGTCCGGGGGGCCCAAGAGACCCAGTACTTC. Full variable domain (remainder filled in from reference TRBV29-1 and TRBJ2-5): SAVISQKPSRDICQRGTSLTIQCQVDSQVTMMFWYRQQPGQSLTLIATANQGSEATYESGFVIDKFPISRPNLTFSTLTVSNMSPEDSSIYLCSVVRGAQETQYFGPGTRLLVL.